Presented here are 22 T cell receptor beta chains from one specimen sequenced in a study of response to subunit inactivated influenza vaccine. MiXCR was run by TCRdb on the RT-PCR reads, yielding one entry per CDR3 protein. Of approximately 500,000 distinct CDR3 sequences listed, approximately 20% are singletons. This same sample was also taken into another study, of T cells expressing NK-cell markers. That work states: The authors generated TCR beta cDNA through 5'RACE template switching with UMIs.

The source material was CD4+ T cells sorted from PBMCs, sampled 12 days after vaccination. These receptors were collected from a man aged 50 to 59 who received an inactivated influenza vaccine.

The V and J genes are TRBV12-3 or TRBV12-4 and TRBJ1-5; perhaps TRBD1 as D (6 bases). V lost 2 bases, J lost 6 bases, and 11 bases lay in between. The CDR3 is made up of 14 amino acids. The CDR3 nucleotides read TGTGCCAGCAGTTTATCAGGGGTTTTTCAGCCCCAGCATTTT. It is translated as CASSLSGVFQPQHF.

The sample holds a few counts of this clonotype. V and J are TRBV15 and TRBJ2-7; TRBD2 agrees at 10 bases. The CDR3 runs 15 residues. V lost 4 bases and J lost 4; bases outside the gene matches: 7. Per the germline V gene, CDR1 is LNHNV and CDR2 is YYDKDF (reference sequence). Here the CDR3 DNA reads TGTGCCACCAGCACTACCCCAGCGGGAGGGTACGAGCAGTACTTC. It specifies CATSTTPAGGYEQYF.

The rearrangement uses TRBV4-2 and TRBJ1-2; 7 bases match TRBD1. V shed 1 base and J 2 bases; nucleotides not matched to a gene: 4. Per germline, CDR1 LGHNA and CDR2 YNFKEQ. This CDR3 spans 15 amino acids. CDR3 nucleotides: TGTGCCAGCAGCCAAGTATTAGGGGGCAACTATGGCTACACCTTC. This codes for CASSQVLGGNYGYTF.

In this sample, this clonotype turned up a few times. The genes are TRBV5-1 and TRBJ2-5, with D possibly being TRBD1 (8 bases). V was trimmed by 5 bases and J by 6 bases, leaving 17 bases between them. Per germline, CDR1 SGHRS and CDR2 YFSETQ. The CDR3 spans 14 residues. DNA for the CDR3: TGCGCCAGCAGTTCAACAGGGGGGGAACAGACCCAGTACTTC. This sequence encodes CASSSTGGEQTQYF.

The rearrangement uses TRBV7-9 and TRBJ2-5; 8 bases are a match to TRBD1. CDR3 length: 15 amino acids. V trimming: 5 bases; J trimming: 2 bases; junction bases outside the gene matches: 7. Germline assignment: CDR1 SEHNR and CDR2 FQNEAQ (reference sequence). CDR3: CASSRTGGMQETQYF. The CDR3, as DNA: TGTGCCAGCAGCAGAACAGGGGGAATGCAAGAGACCCAGTACTTC.

This clonotype was counted a few times. This sequence joins TRBV9 and TRBJ2-3; 11 bases fit TRBD2. The CDR3 covers 15 residues. V gave up 1 base and J gave up 7 bases; unmatched junction bases: 5. The germline gives CDR1 SGDLS, CDR2 YYNGEE. CDR3 amino acids: CASSVTGTSGYTQYF. In DNA form, the CDR3 reads TGTGCCAGCAGCGTAACCGGGACTAGCGGATATACGCAGTATTTT.

V usage is TRBV14 and J usage is TRBJ1-1, with D tentatively TRBD1 (5 bases). Germline CDR1 is SGHDN and CDR2 is FVKESK. V dropped 3 bases and J dropped 5 bases, with 13 bases sitting between them. The CDR3 covers 14 residues. CDR3 in DNA: TGTGCCAGCAGCCAGAGGGGCGCGGGGACTGAAGCTTTCTTT. Amino acids: CASSQRGAGTEAFF.

This clonotype has a count of ten or more. The chain combines TRBV6-2 or TRBV6-3 with TRBJ2-1; TRBD2 aligns across 10 bases. V gave up 2 bases and J gave up 5 bases; unmatched junction bases: 9. The CDR3 has 17 amino acids. The germline V gene encodes CDR1 MNHEY and CDR2 SVGEGT. The chain's CDR3 is CASSYQGSGRSNNEQFF. The CDR3 nucleotides read TGTGCCAGCAGTTACCAGGGTAGCGGGAGGTCCAACAATGAGCAGTTCTTC.

This clonotype has just one count. The chain joins TRBV12-3 or TRBV12-4 to TRBJ2-5; D might be TRBD1 (6 bases). The CDR3 covers 14 residues. The V and J ends lost 5 bases and 1 base respectively, with 11 bases between them. The CDR3 is CASSPQGFQETQYF. DNA for the CDR3: TGTGCCAGCAGTCCTCAGGGGTTCCAAGAGACCCAGTACTTC.

The chain joins TRBV9 to TRBJ2-7; 9 bases map to TRBD2. With V trimmed by 0 bases and J by 5 bases, 9 bases remained unmatched. The CDR3 is made up of 16 amino acids. Per the germline V gene, CDR1 is SGDLS and CDR2 is YYNGEE. DNA of the CDR3: TGTGCCAGCAGCGTAGGATGGGCGGGAGGGATCGACGAGCAGTACTTC. Its protein product is CASSVGWAGGIDEQYF.

The V call is TRBV6-6, the J call TRBJ2-1; D tentatively reads TRBD1 or TRBD2 (6 bases each). The ends were cut back, 1 base at V and 5 bases at J, with 24 bases in the middle. The CDR3 runs to 19 residues. The germline CDR1 and CDR2 sequences are MNHNY and SVGAGI (reference sequence). In DNA, the CDR3 is TGTGCCAGCAGTTACTGGGCTAGCGACCTACAGGGCAAAAACAATGAGCAGTTCTTC. It encodes CASSYWASDLQGKNNEQFF.

The chain recombines TRBV4-3 with TRBJ2-5, with TRBD2 identical over 8 bases. Unmatched junction bases numbered 7, after V lost 3 bases and J lost 1 base. Germline lookup yields CDR1 LGHNA and CDR2 YSLEER. The CDR3 totals 16 residues. The DNA of the CDR3 is TGCGCCAGCAGCCATACCATCGGGGGGGCCCAAGAGACCCAGTACTTC. Translated: CASSHTIGGAQETQYF.

The count of this clonotype is one. This chain links TRBV20-1 with TRBJ2-7, with D maybe TRBD2 (5 bases). The ends were cut back, 6 bases at V and 7 bases at J, with 16 bases in the middle. The germline gives CDR1 DFQATT, CDR2 SNEGSKA (reference sequence). This CDR3 is 12 amino acids long. Here the CDR3 DNA reads TGCAGTGCAACAGACGGTCCGGGGGAGCAGTACTTC. It encodes CSATDGPGEQYF.

The genes are TRBV11-1 and TRBJ2-6, with TRBD1 identical over 10 bases. Trimming took 2 bases from V and 2 from J; bases not matched to a gene: 6. Germline CDR1 is SGHAT and CDR2 is FQDESV (reference sequence). The CDR3 extends over 18 amino acids. The CDR3 nucleotides are TGTGCCAGCAGCTTACCGGGACAGGGGTCTCCTGGGGCCAACGTCCTGACTTTC. Protein: CASSLPGQGSPGANVLTF.

Only a few counts were recorded for this clonotype. The J gene is TRBJ2-7, the V gene TRBV7-2; tentative D call: TRBD1 (5 bases). This CDR3 is 13 amino acids long. The V gene's germline CDR1 is SGHTA and CDR2 FQGNSA. With 5 bases removed from V and 0 bases from J, the gap between germline ends came to 8 bases. The CDR3 sequence is CASSHGHSYEQYF. DNA for the CDR3: TGTGCCAGCAGCCATGGACACTCCTACGAGCAGTACTTC.

This clonotype has a count of ten or more. V and J are TRBV3-1 and TRBJ2-1; perhaps TRBD2 as D (5 bases). In germline, CDR1 is LGHDT, CDR2 YNNKEL (reference sequence). Trimming took off 0 bases at V and 3 bases at J, with 9 bases between the two ends. The CDR3 extends over 15 amino acids. This chain's CDR3 is CASSQDAGRYNEQFF. The DNA for the CDR3 is TGTGCCAGCAGCCAAGACGCGGGTCGCTACAATGAGCAGTTCTTC.

V and J are TRBV7-2 and TRBJ2-5, with D maybe TRBD2 (6 bases). The germline V gene encodes CDR1 SGHTA and CDR2 FQGNSA. CDR3 length equals 15 residues. The germline V and J ends were trimmed by 2 bases and 5 bases, with 15 bases remaining between them. CDR3 nucleotide sequence: TGTGCCAGCAGCTTACATTTTCAGGAGGGGGAGACCCAGTACTTC. This encodes CASSLHFQEGETQYF.

This clonotype was observed a handful of times. The chain joins TRBV20-1 to TRBJ2-3; perhaps TRBD1 as D (9 bases). The germline V gene encodes CDR1 DFQATT and CDR2 SNEGSKA (reference sequence). The CDR3 consists of 18 residues. The V and J ends lost 3 bases and 2 bases respectively, with 24 bases between them. The CDR3 is CSARGQGFIAGITDTQYF. CDR3 nucleotides: TGCAGTGCTAGGGGACAGGGTTTTATAGCGGGGATCACAGATACGCAGTATTTT.

This sequence joins TRBV5-1 and TRBJ2-6; D gene uncertain. The ends were cut back, 4 bases at V and 0 bases at J, with 14 bases in the middle. The length of the CDR3 is 17 residues. Germline V gene lookup returns CDR1 SGHRS and CDR2 YFSETQ. For the CDR3, the DNA is TGCGCCAGCAGCAGAGAGCCACCGGGCTCTGGGGCCAACGTCCTGACTTTC. Translated, it gives CASSREPPGSGANVLTF.

The gene calls are TRBV29-1 and TRBJ2-1; TRBD2 matches at 7 bases. Losses at the gene ends were 6 bases for V and 3 bases for J; bases not matched to a gene: 8. The CDR3 is 14 residues long. The germline gives CDR1 SQVTM, CDR2 ANQGSEA. The CDR3 loop reads CSVSAERGYNEQFF. CDR3 nucleotide sequence: TGCAGCGTCTCTGCGGAGCGGGGCTACAATGAGCAGTTCTTC.

The chain uses TRBV20-1 and TRBJ1-1; 7 positions agree with TRBD1. The CDR3 consists of 14 residues. Germline lookup yields CDR1 DFQATT and CDR2 SNEGSKA (reference sequence). The trim removed 3 bases at V and 1 base at J, leaving 5 bases unmatched. The CDR3 bases are TGCAGTGCTAGCGTAGGGGGCTCGAACACTGAAGCTTTCTTT. Protein product: CSASVGGSNTEAFF.

V usage is TRBV5-1 and J usage is TRBJ2-2; D tentatively reads TRBD1 or TRBD2 (5 bases each). The CDR3 contains 14 residues. Germline values: CDR1 SGHRS, CDR2 YFSETQ. The V end was cut by 9 bases, the J end by 6 bases, with 18 bases between. Here the CDR3 reads CATSTEGPAGELFF. CDR3 nucleotides: TGCGCCACCTCGACCGAGGGGCCCGCCGGGGAGCTGTTTTTT.